This record looks at one T cell receptor (beta chain) sequence and its context. This clonotype was seen only a few times. Its target antigen remains unknown. No per-base quality is available; no much larger clone lies one base away. Ophthalmopathy patients had moderately to severely active disease, Clinical Activity Score of at least 3, NOSPECS grade of at least 4, and duration under 3 months. Patients with uncontrolled infections, other autoimmune diseases, pregnancy or lactation were excluded. Diagnoses were established on the basis of clinical symptoms, serum thyroxine and TRAb, thyroid ultrasound, and orbital computed tomography. Ficoll-Paque density gradient centrifugation was used to isolate PBMCs from about 10 ml of fresh peripheral blood. Total RNA was extracted using Trizol reagent, and RNA quality was assessed on an Agilent 2100 Bioanalyzer. The TCR beta CDR3 regions were amplified from the RNA transcripts. The first round of RT-PCR for the TCR CDR3 was performed with the HTBI primer set and the Qiagen OneStep RT-PCR kit. The libraries were constructed in a second round of multiplex PCR and then size-selected and purified. Paired-end sequencing of the libraries was performed with 100 bp reads on an Illumina HiSeq2000. Regarding the original processing steps: Raw data were processed with SOAPnuke, discarding reads with adapters, uncalled bases, mean Phred below 15, or no exact constant-primer or identifier match. High-quality paired reads were merged using COPE v1.2.5, and each unique nucleotide sequence was defined as a clonotype. MiTCR v1.1 was used to align clonotypes to the IMGT TRBV, TRBD and TRBJ reference segments. Only V-J combinations with frequency above 0.0001, covering 99% to 99.2% of repertoires, were analysed. A TCS score was defined as the ratio between F50 (clonal expansion) and ExV (chaos), using BLOSUM62-based TCRdist between CDR3 peptides within each V-J. Welch's t-statistics and random forest reduced around 520 V-J features to 10 to 15, which were used in a naive Bayes classifier (R e1071). The Morisita-Horn index was used to measure how similar the thyroid and blood repertoires were. The raw public reads went through TCRdb reprocessing: fastp at Q25, MiXCR clone calling, in-frame beta chains kept. Duplicate CDR3 protein sequences are folded into a single record with the most common DNA and genes. These V and J calls originate from TCRdb's pipeline instead of the authors' own analysis. This sample comprises hundreds of thousands of distinct CDR3 sequences, about 14% of them detected only once. The ten largest clones take up 3.5% to 4.5% of the sample.

The V and J ends are trimmed by 6 bases and 5 bases, leaving 12 bases between them. The CDR3, from cysteine to phenylalanine, totals 13 residues. Of all the DNA, just the CDR3 is kept, 39 bases in frame from base 1. From the germline V gene (reference sequence), CDR1 is LNHDA and CDR2 is SQIVND. This sample stems from a study of T cells in Graves' hyperthyroidism and ophthalmopathy (dated by TCRdb to between 2018 and 2020). With respect to the entire study: Peripheral blood was sampled at the time of initial diagnosis, prior to any treatment. To identify distinguishing TCR V-J signatures, a discovery cohort of about 100 patients was used, comprising approximately 40 with Graves' ophthalmopathy and some 60 with stable Graves' hyperthyroidism. An independent validation cohort of under 20 hyperthyroidism patients and more than 15 patients who later progressed to ophthalmopathy tested prospective prediction of ophthalmopathy. The approximately 100 discovery patients were divided at random into training and test sets in a 7:3 ratio. In addition, the study compared T-cell repertoires in thyroid tissue and in blood from about 6 Graves' hyperthyroidism patients. After sampling, hyperthyroidism patients received methimazole starting at 30 mg daily, and ophthalmopathy patients received high-dose intravenous methylprednisolone. According to the paper, TCR Vbeta CDR3 sequencing was carried out on more than 120 peripheral blood samples, which came from 40 to 45 ophthalmopathy, approximately 72 hyperthyroidism and about 17 progressor patients. Findings and caveats that apply to the study as a whole: In validation, the model predicted progression to ophthalmopathy a median of about 5.9 months before onset, with roughly 70% sensitivity and nearly 75% specificity. A model built on a 13 V-J signature distinguished ophthalmopathy from stable hyperthyroidism, reaching about 88% sensitivity and about 81% specificity in cross-validation and 80%/75% in testing. Most expanded thyroid clonotypes (frequency above 0.001) were also found in blood, which suggests that blood repertoires may mirror thyroid immune responses. Sample size was not statistically predetermined, and blinding of investigators to group allocation was not performed.

The clonotype originates from a woman aged 40 to 50 with Graves' ophthalmopathy. The sequence is built from TRBV19 and TRBJ2-3; perhaps TRBD2 is the D gene, with 6 bases matching. Sequenced: blood. The CDR3 region: CASSRDFVDTQYF. The DNA sequence is as follows: TGTGCCAGTAGCCGGGACTTTGTAGATACGCAGTATTTT. Beyond the CDR3, the reference TRBV19 and TRBJ2-3 genes provide the residues; the full variable domain reads: DGGITQSPKYLFRKEGQNVTLSCEQNLNHDAMYWYRQDPGQGLRLIYYSQIVNDFQKGDIAEGYSVSREKKESFPLTVTSAQKNPTAFYLCASSRDFVDTQYFGPGTRLTVL.